Presented here are 27 T cell receptor beta chains from one specimen sequenced in a study of cytomegalovirus exposure and HLA in healthy donors. Amplification used 60 Vbeta primers and 13 Jbeta primers. The method was immunoSEQ multiplex PCR; TCRdb's version includes in-frame clones alone and lacks a portion of them. The sample lists about 160,000 clones, 65% to 80% occurring once. Sequencing used PBMCs. The receptors were gathered from a woman in her forties in good health and CMV-seropositive.

Here the CDR3 DNA reads TGTGCCAGTAGTCCCGGACAGTCGCGGGCTAACTATGGCTACACCTTC. Its translation is CASSPGQSRANYGYTF. The chain couples TRBV19 to TRBJ1-2, with D perhaps matching TRBD1 (6 bases). CDR1 and CDR2 from the germline V gene are LNHDA and SQIVND (reference sequence). The germline V and J ends were trimmed by 5 bases and 0 bases, with 16 bases remaining between them. The CDR3 has 16 residues.

The chain links TRBV18 to TRBJ1-4; D may be TRBD1 (5 bases). Trimming took 4 bases from V and 2 from J, leaving 11 bases between them. There are 15 residues in the CDR3. Germline V lookup: CDR1 KGHSH, CDR2 LQKENI. DNA of the CDR3: TGTGCCAGCTCACTCCAGGGAGGGACTAATGAAAAACTGTTTTTT. Translated, it gives CASSLQGGTNEKLFF.

The chain recombines TRBV19 with TRBJ2-1, with 11 bases matching TRBD2. The germline V gene encodes CDR1 LNHDA and CDR2 SQIVND (reference sequence). The CDR3 sequence is 17 residues long. V trimming: 7 bases; J trimming: 2 bases; junction bases outside the gene matches: 10. The CDR3 nucleotides are TGTGCCAGTATGGAGACTAGCGGGGCTTTTCCCTACAATGAGCAGTTCTTC. Protein sequence: CASMETSGAFPYNEQFF.

The CDR3 region is CASSLDGDEQFF. As DNA, the CDR3 is TGCGCCAGCAGCTTGGACGGGGATGAGCAGTTCTTC. The rearrangement links TRBV5-1 to TRBJ2-1, with D maybe TRBD2 (5 bases). CDR3 length: 12 amino acids. From germline, CDR1 is SGHRS and CDR2 YFSETQ. Trimming stripped 0 bases from V and 8 bases from J, with 6 bases between.

The V call is TRBV4-1, the J call TRBJ1-5, with 9 bases fitting TRBD1. Trimming at V came to 4 bases and at J to 7 bases, leaving 8 bases not matched to a gene. Per germline, CDR1 MGHRA and CDR2 YSYEKL. This CDR3 is 15 amino acids long. The CDR3 loop is CASSLIQGAGQPQHF. CDR3 nucleotides: TGCGCCAGCAGCCTTATACAGGGGGCAGGGCAGCCCCAGCATTTT.

The chain couples TRBV7-2 to TRBJ2-1; TRBD2 agrees at 8 bases. CDR1 is SGHTA, CDR2 FQGNSA, per germline. The V segment lost 5 bases and the J segment 5 bases; nucleotides outside the gene matches: 11. This CDR3 comprises 16 residues. CDR3: CASSPRARGVNNEQFF. DNA for the CDR3: TGTGCCAGCAGCCCCAGGGCGCGGGGGGTCAACAATGAGCAGTTCTTC.

V is TRBV9 and J is TRBJ2-3, with unresolved D. Germline-derived CDR1 and CDR2 are SGDLS and YYNGEE. V was clipped by 4 bases and J by 1 base, with 10 bases between them. CDR3 size: 14 residues. CDR3 sequence: CASSPGVGTDTQYF. The DNA for the CDR3 is TGTGCCAGCAGCCCCGGTGTCGGCACAGATACGCAGTATTTT.

The V gene is TRBV11-2, the J gene TRBJ2-1; D remains unclear. The CDR3 is 13 residues long. Germline CDR1 reads SGHAT; CDR2 reads FQNNGV. Trimming left V 4 bases short and J 6 bases short, with 10 bases between. CDR3 residues: CASSSTLSNEQFF. Written as DNA, the CDR3 is TGTGCCAGCAGCTCCACTCTGAGCAATGAGCAGTTCTTC.

This chain connects TRBV2 to TRBJ2-6; 9 positions agree with TRBD1. The CDR3 length is 17 residues. Germline V gene data show CDR1 as SNHLY and CDR2 as FYNNEI. Trimming cost V 6 bases and J 0 bases; bases outside gene matches: 6. This CDR3 is CASREGQGRSGANVLTF. The CDR3 nucleotides are TGTGCCAGCAGGGAGGGACAGGGTCGCTCTGGGGCCAACGTCCTGACTTTC.

The chain recombines TRBV6-5 with TRBJ2-7; 10 bases agree with TRBD2. Trimming at V came to 2 bases and at J to 4 bases, leaving 5 bases not matched to a gene. The CDR3 is 15 residues long. Germline V gives CDR1 MNHEY, CDR2 SVGAGI. CDR3: CASSYRSGGGYEQYF. DNA for the CDR3: TGTGCCAGCAGTTACCGGAGCGGGGGGGGATACGAGCAGTACTTC.

This clone was detected once. This chain links TRBV7-2 with TRBJ2-7; 9 bases agree with TRBD1. CDR3 length equals 15 residues. Germline values: CDR1 SGHTA, CDR2 FQGNSA. V lost 1 base, J lost 6 bases, and 7 bases stayed unmatched. Here the CDR3 DNA reads TGTGCCAGCAGCTTAGTGGGACAGGGACTGGGCGAGCAGTACTTC. Its protein product is CASSLVGQGLGEQYF.

The chain links TRBV2 to TRBJ2-2; TRBD1 is a possible D gene (6 bases). V lost 2 bases and J lost 8, with 9 bases in between. This CDR3 region has 13 residues. Germline assignment: CDR1 SNHLY and CDR2 FYNNEI. Written as DNA, the CDR3 is TGTGCCAGCAGTGAAAGGGGGATAGGGGAGCTGTTTTTT. This translates into CASSERGIGELFF.

The chain recombines TRBV12-5 with TRBJ2-3; 7 bases are shared with TRBD1. V trimming: 4 bases; J trimming: 0 bases; junction bases outside the gene matches: 7. CDR1 LGHNT and CDR2 FRNRAP come from the germline V gene. The CDR3 covers 16 residues. CDR3 bases: TGTGCTAGTGGTTCTGGGACAGCTACTAGCACAGATACGCAGTATTTT. Its protein product is CASGSGTATSTDTQYF. The whole variable domain, remainder taken from reference TRBV12-5 and TRBJ2-3, is DARVTQTPRHKVTEMGQEVTMRCQPILGHNTVFWYRQTMMQGLELLAYFRNRAPLDDSGMPKDRFSAEMPDATLATLKIQPSEPRDSAVYFCASGSGTATSTDTQYFGPGTRLTVL.

The chain links TRBV5-1 to TRBJ2-7, with TRBD2 matching 11 bases. The germline gives CDR1 SGHRS, CDR2 YFSETQ. This CDR3 has 18 amino acids. The trim removed 0 bases at V and 0 bases at J, leaving 8 bases unmatched. The CDR3 sequence is CASSLGASGGHSSYEQYF. The DNA for the CDR3 is TGCGCCAGCAGCTTGGGGGCTAGCGGGGGGCATAGCTCCTACGAGCAGTACTTC.

As regards this clone: This same CDR3 is encoded by further DNA sequences in the sample. The chain joins TRBV2 to TRBJ1-1; D is perhaps TRBD1 (5 bases). The length of the CDR3 is 14 residues. CDR1 SNHLY and CDR2 FYNNEI come from the germline V gene. V gave up 8 bases and J gave up 4 bases, with 17 bases separating them. The CDR3 here is CASSPNQGPTEAFF. The CDR3 DNA reads as TGTGCCAGCTCCCCTAACCAGGGCCCCACTGAAGCTTTCTTT.

This chain connects TRBV9 to TRBJ2-5; 11 bases line up with TRBD2. J lost 5 bases, V lost 0 bases, and 9 bases had no gene match. Germline values: CDR1 SGDLS, CDR2 YYNGEE. The CDR3 runs to 17 residues. CDR3 coding DNA: TGTGCCAGCAGCGTAGGGGCTTTAGCGGGGGGGGAGGAGACCCAGTACTTC. It translates to CASSVGALAGGEETQYF.

The genes are TRBV5-4 and TRBJ2-5; TRBD2 aligns across 8 bases. The J call may be in error: the DNA end matches TRBJ2-7 better. The germline V gene has CDR1 SGHNT and CDR2 YYREEE (reference sequence). There are 16 residues in the CDR3. CDR3 in DNA: TGTGCCAGCAGCTTATCCAGCGGGGGAAGTCTTTACGAGCAGTACTTC. Translating gives CASSLSSGGSLYEQYF.

This clone was seen more than once but under ten times. V and J are TRBV28 and TRBJ1-5; D is perhaps TRBD1 (6 bases). Germline loops: CDR1 MDHEN, CDR2 SYDVKM. V lost 5 bases, J lost 6 bases, and 8 bases lay in between. The CDR3 consists of 12 residues. The CDR3 is CASSTGFQPQHF. The CDR3 nucleotides are TGTGCCAGCAGTACAGGGTTTCAGCCCCAGCATTTT.

This chain connects TRBV6-5 to TRBJ1-6; 8 nucleotides match TRBD1. This CDR3 comprises 16 residues. After removal of 3 bases from V and 6 bases from J, the junction contained 7 bases not matched to a gene. Per germline, CDR1 MNHEY and CDR2 SVGAGI. Written as DNA, the CDR3 is TGTGCCAGCAGTTATATACAGGGGGACGGTAATTCACCCCTCCACTTT. It translates to CASSYIQGDGNSPLHF.

The chain combines TRBV18 with TRBJ1-1; 8 bases map to TRBD1. CDR1 KGHSH and CDR2 LQKENI come from the germline V gene. V was pared by 2 bases and J by 7 bases, with 3 bases of the junction left unmatched. This CDR3 has 13 amino acids. The CDR3 sequence is CASSPTTGGEAFF. For the CDR3, the DNA is TGTGCCAGCTCACCAACCACAGGGGGTGAAGCTTTCTTT.

This clone is a singleton in its sample. The V and J genes are TRBV4-1 and TRBJ2-3; a possible D gene is TRBD2 (6 bases). Germline V CDR1 and CDR2: MGHRA, YSYEKL. Trimming shortened V by 0 bases and J by 6 bases, and 19 bases separated the two germline ends. CDR3 length equals 17 residues. CDR3 protein: CASSQDLGTVHPDTQYF. The CDR3 DNA is TGCGCCAGCAGCCAAGATTTAGGGACTGTTCATCCGGATACGCAGTATTTT.

The CDR3 reads CARTPKGGLRPQHF. CDR3 in DNA: TGTGCCAGAACACCAAAAGGGGGCCTCCGGCCCCAGCATTTT. V is TRBV5-3 and J is TRBJ1-5, with 7 bases fitting TRBD1. TRBV5-3 is an ORF, with its function uncertain. V was pared by 6 bases and J by 9 bases, with 12 bases of the junction left unmatched. This CDR3 comprises 14 residues.

This clone has just a few counts. The chain carries TRBV5-1 and TRBJ2-3; 9 positions match TRBD1. This CDR3 has 14 residues. From germline, CDR1 is SGHRS and CDR2 YFSETQ. Trimming removed 3 bases from V and 3 bases from J; junction bases left unmatched: 2. The CDR3: CASSYGTGTDTQYF. The CDR3 coding sequence is TGCGCCAGCAGCTACGGGACAGGGACAGATACGCAGTATTTT. Full variable domain (rest looked up from reference TRBV5-1 and TRBJ2-3): KAGVTQTPRYLIKTRGQQVTLSCSPISGHRSVSWYQQTPGQGLQFLFEYFSETQRNKGNFPGRFSGRQFSNSRSEMNVSTLELGDSALYLCASSYGTGTDTQYFGPGTRLTVL.

The rearrangement uses TRBV6-1 and TRBJ2-1, with D uncertain. Trimming shortened V by 4 bases and J by 6 bases, and 10 bases separated the two germline ends. CDR3 size: 13 residues. Looked up from germline, CDR1 is MNHNS and CDR2 is SASEGT. The CDR3 sequence: CASSVTGGNEQFF. CDR3 DNA sequence: TGTGCCAGCAGTGTAACGGGTGGCAATGAGCAGTTCTTC.

V usage is TRBV7-2 and J usage is TRBJ2-5; 7 positions agree with TRBD1. Germline assignment: CDR1 SGHTA and CDR2 FQGNSA. V shed 5 bases and J 3 bases; nucleotides not matched to a gene: 3. The CDR3 length is 13 residues. CDR3 amino acids: CASSRGQEETQYF. CDR3 DNA: TGTGCCAGCAGCCGAGGACAGGAAGAGACCCAGTACTTC.

The chain links TRBV4-1 to TRBJ1-5, with no clear D. Germline values: CDR1 MGHRA, CDR2 YSYEKL. The CDR3 length is 16 residues. Trimming removed 1 base at V and 1 base at J, with 11 bases between. CDR3 DNA sequence: TGCGCCAGCAGCCAAGGAGGGATTCCGAGCAATCAGCCCCAGCATTTT. Its protein product is CASSQGGIPSNQPQHF.

J is TRBJ2-7 and V is TRBV11-2; 10 positions agree with TRBD2. The ends lost 3 bases at V and 3 bases at J; junction bases unmatched: 8. This CDR3 comprises 16 residues. CDR1 is SGHAT, CDR2 FQNNGV, per germline. The CDR3 DNA sequence: TGTGCCAGCAGCTTGTCTAGCGGGAGATTCCTCTACGAGCAGTACTTC. Residues: CASSLSSGRFLYEQYF.